The 18 T cell receptor beta chains reported below all come from one sample, sequenced in a study of cytomegalovirus exposure and HLA in healthy donors listed by TCRdb under 2017. Libraries were built with the immunoSEQ multiplex PCR assay. For the multiplex PCR, a mixture combining 60 forward primers for TCR Vbeta segments and 13 reverse primers for TCR Jbeta segments was used. TCRdb took this table from immuneACCESS and kept in-frame rearrangements with V and J called. Such tables lack part of the clones; where checked against another copy, unresolved V genes explain under half of the gap, and the rest is unexplained. The sample table contains 160,000 or so clones; only one count was recorded for around 81% of them. The ten top clones hold approximately 1.5% of the sample. Sequenced input: PBMCs. The receptor source for this set is a man aged 35-49 years in good health and CMV-seronegative.

CDR3 nucleotide sequence: TGTGCCAGCTCACCTCGCGCAACTAATGAAAAACTGTTTTTT. Amino acids: CASSPRATNEKLFF. The V call is TRBV18, the J call TRBJ1-4; D gene unclear. Germline V gene sequence: CDR1 KGHSH, CDR2 LQKENI. The V gene lost 3 bases and the J gene lost 0 bases, with 5 bases spanning the gap. The CDR3 consists of 14 residues. Using reference TRBV18 and TRBJ1-4 for the parts outside the CDR3, the full variable domain is NAGVMQNPRHLVRRRGQEARLRCSPMKGHSHVYWYRQLPEEGLKFMVYLQKENIIDESGMPKERFSAEFPKEGPSILRIQQVVRGDSAAYFCASSPRATNEKLFFGSGTQLSVL.

The V call is TRBV6-5, the J call TRBJ1-3; no definite D call. The CDR3 spans 15 residues. Deletions cut 4 bases from V and 3 bases from J, with 13 bases between. Germline CDR1 is MNHEY and CDR2 is SVGAGI. CDR3 amino acids: CASSSFDTYGNTIYF. CDR3 DNA: TGTGCCAGCAGTTCCTTCGACACCTATGGAAACACCATATATTTT.

This chain joins TRBV5-1 and TRBJ2-3, with D possibly matching TRBD2 (6 bases). The V end lost 3 bases, the J end lost 0 bases, and 20 bases lay between the germline ends. Germline loops: CDR1 SGHRS, CDR2 YFSETQ. The CDR3 sequence is 18 residues long. CDR3 residues: CASSSEPLGLTSTDTQYF. The CDR3 coding sequence is TGCGCCAGCAGCTCGGAACCTTTGGGACTTACTAGCACAGATACGCAGTATTTT.

The rearrangement joins TRBV5-4 to TRBJ1-1, with 8 positions matching TRBD1. The V and J ends lost 4 bases and 8 bases, in that order; junction bases with no gene match: 16. From germline, CDR1 is SGHNT and CDR2 YYREEE (reference sequence). This CDR3 contains 16 residues. CDR3 amino acids: CASSQGTGLPPTEAFF. In DNA, the CDR3 is TGTGCCAGCAGCCAGGGGACAGGCCTTCCCCCGACCGAAGCTTTCTTT. Full variable domain (remainder filled in from reference TRBV5-4 and TRBJ1-1): ETGVTQSPTHLIKTRGQQVTLRCSSQSGHNTVSWYQQALGQGPQFIFQYYREEENGRGNFPPRFSGLQFPNYSSELNVNALELDDSALYLCASSQGTGLPPTEAFFGQGTRLTVV.

The chain recombines TRBV11-2 with TRBJ2-7, with D maybe TRBD1 (6 bases). The CDR3 is made up of 15 amino acids. Germline-derived CDR1 and CDR2 are SGHAT and FQNNGV. V lost 1 base, J lost 7 bases, and 17 bases lay in between. CDR3 in DNA: TGTGCCAGCAGCTTAGGACCCTTCGGGACAAGGGAGCAGTACTTC. Residues: CASSLGPFGTREQYF.

The chain couples TRBV5-1 to TRBJ2-1, with 10 bases that match TRBD2. The CDR3 loop spans 18 amino acids. CDR1 SGHRS and CDR2 YFSETQ come from the germline V gene. Losses at the gene ends were 0 bases for V and 3 bases for J; bases not matched to a gene: 9. This chain's CDR3 is CASSLGLAGGRGYNEQFF. CDR3 bases: TGCGCCAGCAGCTTGGGGTTAGCGGGAGGCCGGGGCTACAATGAGCAGTTCTTC.

The rearrangement joins TRBV7-8 to TRBJ1-5, with TRBD1 identical over 8 bases. Germline loops: CDR1 SGHVS, CDR2 FQNEAQ. This CDR3 is built from 17 residues. With V trimmed by 0 bases and J by 6 bases, 10 bases remained unmatched. CDR3 sequence (DNA): TGTGCCAGCAGCTTAGCGTACAGGGGGTATAATCTTCAGCCCCAGCATTTT. Translation: CASSLAYRGYNLQPQHF.

This clone was observed a handful of times. This chain links TRBV5-5 with TRBJ1-1, with a tentative D call TRBD1 (5 bases). V lost 3 bases to trimming and J lost 4 bases, with 13 bases between them. This CDR3 has 14 residues. The germline V gene has CDR1 SGHKS and CDR2 YYEKEE (reference sequence). CDR3 residues: CASSSLGPATEAFF. The CDR3 DNA reads as TGTGCCAGCAGCTCCTTGGGGCCGGCCACTGAAGCTTTCTTT.

There are a few counts of this clone. The V call is TRBV21-1, the J call TRBJ2-7; the table's TRBD2 call for D was not verified on the DNA. TRBV21-1 is classified as a pseudogene. CDR3 length equals 17 residues. CDR3 sequence reads: CASSKPFNGRGAYEQYV. In nucleotides, the CDR3 is TGTGCCAGCAGCAAACCCTTCAATGGTCGGGGAGCCTACGAGCAGTACGTC.

The rearrangement links TRBV19 to TRBJ1-1; D gene uncertain. This CDR3 contains 13 residues. Trimming stripped 3 bases from V and 8 bases from J, with 13 bases between. Germline lookup yields CDR1 LNHDA and CDR2 SQIVND (reference sequence). CDR3 nucleotide sequence: TGTGCCAGTAGTATTTTAGGAGGGCTCGAAGCTTTCTTT. Translation gives CASSILGGLEAFF.

CDR3 coding DNA: TGTGCCAGCTCACCAAGTCAGGGTAGCGGGCCTGGCTACAATGAGCAGTTCTTC. Translation gives CASSPSQGSGPGYNEQFF. This chain connects TRBV18 to TRBJ2-1, with 7 bases fitting TRBD2. This CDR3 spans 18 amino acids. V shed 2 bases and J 3 bases; nucleotides not matched to a gene: 13. Germline-derived CDR1 and CDR2 are KGHSH and LQKENI.

The chain combines TRBV10-3 with TRBJ2-5; 14 bases map to TRBD2. V lost 5 bases, J lost 2 bases, and 1 base stayed unmatched. Germline-derived CDR1 and CDR2 are ENHRY and SYGVKD. The CDR3 length is 15 residues. CDR3: CAISRLAGGQETQYF. The DNA of the CDR3 is TGTGCCATCAGTAGACTAGCGGGAGGGCAAGAGACCCAGTACTTC.

The rearrangement joins TRBV5-4 to TRBJ1-4; 7 positions match TRBD1. V trimming: 4 bases; J trimming: 7 bases; junction bases outside the gene matches: 13. This CDR3 has 16 residues. In germline, CDR1 is SGHNT, CDR2 YYREEE (reference sequence). The CDR3 DNA is TGTGCCAGCAGCGCCAGACAGGGTCGGGGAGGTGAAAAACTGTTTTTT. Protein sequence: CASSARQGRGGEKLFF.

The chain has TRBV4-1 and TRBJ2-1; the match to TRBD2 covers 8 bases. V was pared by 1 base and J by 8 bases, with 4 bases of the junction left unmatched. The CDR3 covers 14 residues. Per germline, CDR1 MGHRA and CDR2 YSYEKL. The CDR3 spells CASSQAIGRDEQFF. The CDR3 nucleotides are TGCGCCAGCAGCCAAGCCATCGGGAGGGATGAGCAGTTCTTC.

The chain recombines TRBV10-2 with TRBJ2-7; 7 bases align to TRBD2. The CDR3 is 13 amino acids. V lost 4 bases and J lost 3; bases outside the gene matches: 3. Germline V gene lookup returns CDR1 WSHSY and CDR2 SAAADI. CDR3 nucleotide sequence: TGCGCCAGCAGTGTGACGGGAGGCTACGAGCAGTACTTC. Translated, it gives CASSVTGGYEQYF.

This chain connects TRBV10-3 to TRBJ2-5, with D possibly TRBD2 on 5 matching bases. Germline CDR1 ENHRY, CDR2 SYGVKD. The V end was cut by 0 bases, the J end by 1 base, with 12 bases between. This CDR3 region has 16 residues. The CDR3: CAISESAGVAQETQYF. The DNA for the CDR3 is TGTGCCATCAGTGAGTCGGCGGGCGTAGCCCAAGAGACCCAGTACTTC.

A word on this clone: The sample contains more than one DNA sequence encoding this CDR3. The chain uses TRBV9 and TRBJ2-1; TRBD1 agrees at 8 bases. V lost 2 bases and J lost 4; bases outside the gene matches: 5. The CDR3 is 15 amino acids. The germline gives CDR1 SGDLS, CDR2 YYNGEE. Here the CDR3 DNA reads TGTGCCAGCAGCGTCGACAGGGGAGCATACAATGAGCAGTTCTTC. Translation: CASSVDRGAYNEQFF.

This clone turned up a few times. V gene TRBV30 combines with J gene TRBJ1-5; 7 nucleotides align to TRBD1. The trim removed 0 bases at V and 0 bases at J, leaving 5 bases unmatched. There are 16 residues in the CDR3. Germline V CDR1 and CDR2: GTSNPN, SVGIG (reference sequence). CDR3 protein: CAWSVQGKDSNQPQHF. For the CDR3, the DNA is TGTGCCTGGAGTGTACAGGGGAAAGATAGCAATCAGCCCCAGCATTTT.